This paragraph reports one T cell receptor beta chain. Its antigen is still unknown. No qualities accompany the bases; no much larger clone lies one base away. Genomic DNA served as template for TCR beta VDJ combination and CDR3 sequence profiling. An Illumina HiSeq 2000 was used for TCR repertoire sequencing. From the authors' description of their analysis: TRBV/TRBJ rearrangement plots, CDR3 size and DJ length profiles, and Simpson's diversity index were used to assess repertoires. The immunodominant clone was defined as the most abundant DNA sequence in deep sequencing data. CDR3 amino acid sequences were screened for sharing across subjects and compared with published repertoires and the VDJdb database. Through fastp at Q25 and MiXCR, TCRdb rebuilt clones from the public reads, retaining in-frame beta chains. Entries that share a CDR3 protein sequence are merged under the most common genes and DNA. These V and J calls originate from TCRdb's pipeline instead of the authors' own analysis. For this sample there are 300,000 or so distinct CDR3 sequences; 55% to 65% appear just once. 7% to 9% of the sample comes from the top ten.

This entry comes from a study of CD8+CD57+ T cells in acquired aplastic anemia (dated by TCRdb to the late 2010s). Background on the whole study: On average, sorted CD4+ and CD8+ cells yielded roughly 3.4 ug of extracted DNA, with a range of about 0.19 to 30 ug. Points the paper makes about the study in general: CD8+ Simpson's diversity did not differ significantly between patients and healthy controls (P=0.060). Around 27 CD8+ CDR3 sequences were found in both patients and controls but appeared to be highly expressed in patients and within the immunodominant clones of the patients.

The study deep-sequenced TCR repertoires of sorted CD4+ and CD8+ blood T cells from severe aplastic anemia patients and healthy subjects. Ficoll-Paque density gradient centrifugation was used to isolate peripheral blood mononuclear cells. CD4+ and CD8+ T cells were sorted by FACS or magnetic beads before DNA extraction. After removal of 1 base from V and 4 bases from J, the junction retains 4 bases not matched to a gene. CDR1 and CDR2, looked up from the germline V gene, are SGHTA and FQGNSA. The CDR3 runs 15 residues from the cysteine to the phenylalanine. CDR3 DNA is the only sequence kept; it has 45 bases, read in frame from the first base.

The V and J segments used are TRBV7-2 and TRBJ2-3; 8 junctional bases match TRBD1. The sequencing sample was made of sorted CD4+, CD8+, or CD8+CD57+ T cells (not recorded which) from PBMCs. This TCR came from a human donor with severe aplastic anemia or a healthy control (not recorded which). The sequence in DNA is TGTGCCAGCAGCTTAGTTACCAGGGGGCCAGATACGCAGTATTTT. It is translated as CASSLVTRGPDTQYF.